This T cell receptor beta chain was profiled in a study of cytomegalovirus exposure and HLA in healthy donors. This clone came up a few times. The data were produced by immunoSEQ multiplex PCR, yet TCRdb's version contains in-frame clones alone and is incomplete. This sample carries around 140,000 clones, around 87% of them seen once, and the ten largest clones take 8.7%. This CDR3 region has 17 residues. From germline, CDR1 is SGHRS and CDR2 YFSETQ. Trimming cost V 1 base and J 2 bases; bases outside gene matches: 9. The source of this sequence is a man aged 18 to 29 in good health and CMV-seropositive. Material: PBMCs. J is TRBJ2-3 and V is TRBV5-1; 8 nucleotides agree with TRBD2. CDR3 loop: CASSLPSGRADTDTQYF. The CDR3 nucleotides read TGCGCCAGCAGCTTGCCCTCCGGGAGGGCAGACACAGATACGCAGTATTTT.